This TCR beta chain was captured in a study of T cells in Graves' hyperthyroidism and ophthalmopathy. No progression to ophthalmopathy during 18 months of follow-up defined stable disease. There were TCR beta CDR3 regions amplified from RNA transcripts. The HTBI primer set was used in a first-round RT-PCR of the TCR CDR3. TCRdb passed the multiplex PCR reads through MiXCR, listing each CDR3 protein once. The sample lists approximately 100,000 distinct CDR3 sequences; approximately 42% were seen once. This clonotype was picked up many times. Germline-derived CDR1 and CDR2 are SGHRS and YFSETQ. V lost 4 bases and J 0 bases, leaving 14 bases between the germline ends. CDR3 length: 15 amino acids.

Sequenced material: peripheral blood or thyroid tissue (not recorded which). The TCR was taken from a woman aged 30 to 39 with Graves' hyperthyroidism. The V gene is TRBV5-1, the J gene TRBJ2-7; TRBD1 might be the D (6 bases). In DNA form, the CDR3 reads TGCGCCAGCAGCACGTCCGGGACACGCTCCTACGAGCAGTACTTC. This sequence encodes CASSTSGTRSYEQYF. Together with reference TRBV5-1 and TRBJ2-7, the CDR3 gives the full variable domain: KAGVTQTPRYLIKTRGQQVTLSCSPISGHRSVSWYQQTPGQGLQFLFEYFSETQRNKGNFPGRFSGRQFSNSRSEMNVSTLELGDSALYLCASSTSGTRSYEQYFGPGTRLTVT.